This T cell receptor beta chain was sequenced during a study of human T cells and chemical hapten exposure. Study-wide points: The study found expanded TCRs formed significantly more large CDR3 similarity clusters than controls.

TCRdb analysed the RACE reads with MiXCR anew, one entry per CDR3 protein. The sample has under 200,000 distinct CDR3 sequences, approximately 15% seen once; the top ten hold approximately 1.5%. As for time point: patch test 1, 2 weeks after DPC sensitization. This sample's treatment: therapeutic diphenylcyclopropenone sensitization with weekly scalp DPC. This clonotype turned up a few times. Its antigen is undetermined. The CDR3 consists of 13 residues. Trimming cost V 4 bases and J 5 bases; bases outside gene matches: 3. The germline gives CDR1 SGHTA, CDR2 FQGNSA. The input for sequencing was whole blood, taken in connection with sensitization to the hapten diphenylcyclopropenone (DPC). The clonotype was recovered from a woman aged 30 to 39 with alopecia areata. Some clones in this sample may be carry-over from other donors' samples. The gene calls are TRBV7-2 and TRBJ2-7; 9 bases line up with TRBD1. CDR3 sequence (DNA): TGTGCCAGCAGCTACGACAGGGGGGACGAGCAGTACTTC. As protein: CASSYDRGDEQYF.